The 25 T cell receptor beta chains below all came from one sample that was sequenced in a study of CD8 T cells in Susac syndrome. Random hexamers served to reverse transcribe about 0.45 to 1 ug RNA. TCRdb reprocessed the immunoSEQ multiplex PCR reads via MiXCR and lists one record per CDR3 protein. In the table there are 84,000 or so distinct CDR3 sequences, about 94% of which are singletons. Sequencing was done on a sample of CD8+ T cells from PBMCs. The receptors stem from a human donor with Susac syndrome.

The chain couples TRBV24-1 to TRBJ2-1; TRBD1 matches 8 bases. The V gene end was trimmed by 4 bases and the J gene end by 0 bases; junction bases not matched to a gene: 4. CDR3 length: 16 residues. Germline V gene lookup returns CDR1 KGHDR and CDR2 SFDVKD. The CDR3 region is CATSESQGASYNEQFF. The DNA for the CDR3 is TGTGCCACCAGTGAATCCCAGGGGGCCTCCTACAATGAGCAGTTCTTC.

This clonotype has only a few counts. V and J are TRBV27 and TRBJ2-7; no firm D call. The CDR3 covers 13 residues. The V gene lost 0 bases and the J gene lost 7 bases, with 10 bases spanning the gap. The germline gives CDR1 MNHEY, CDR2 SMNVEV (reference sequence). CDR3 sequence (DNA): TGTGCCAGCAGTTTATCTTGGGGTTGGGAGCAGTACTTC. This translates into CASSLSWGWEQYF.

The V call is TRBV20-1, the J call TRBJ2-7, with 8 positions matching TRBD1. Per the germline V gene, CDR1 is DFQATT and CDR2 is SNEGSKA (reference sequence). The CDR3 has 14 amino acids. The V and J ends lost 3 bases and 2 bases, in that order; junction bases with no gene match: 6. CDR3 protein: CSARSDRGAYEQYF. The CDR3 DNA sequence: TGCAGTGCTAGGTCAGACAGGGGAGCCTACGAGCAGTACTTC.

The CDR3 reads CAGNPPHPENPPYEQYF. The CDR3 nucleotides are TGTGCCGGAAACCCGCCACACCCAGAGAACCCTCCCTACGAGCAGTACTTC. The rearrangement uses TRBV2 and TRBJ2-7, with D hard to call. This CDR3 contains 17 residues. V gave up 11 bases and J gave up 2 bases, with 28 bases separating them. Germline loops: CDR1 SNHLY, CDR2 FYNNEI. Based on the CDR3 plus reference TRBV2 and TRBJ2-7, the full variable domain is EPEVTQTPSHQVTQMGQEVILRCVPISNHLYFYWYRQILGQKVEFLVSFYNNEISEKSEIFDDQFSVERPDGSNFTLKIRSTKLEDSAMYFCAGNPPHPENPPYEQYFGPGTRLTVT.

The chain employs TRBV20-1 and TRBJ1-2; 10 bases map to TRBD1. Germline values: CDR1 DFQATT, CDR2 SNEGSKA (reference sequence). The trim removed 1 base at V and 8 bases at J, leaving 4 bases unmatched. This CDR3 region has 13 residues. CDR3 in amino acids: CSARGQGAGGYTF. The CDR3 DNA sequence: TGCAGTGCTAGAGGACAGGGGGCTGGAGGCTACACCTTC.

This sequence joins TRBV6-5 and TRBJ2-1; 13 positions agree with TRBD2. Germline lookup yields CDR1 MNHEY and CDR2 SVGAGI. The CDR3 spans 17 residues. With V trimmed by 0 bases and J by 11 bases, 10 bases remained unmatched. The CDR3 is CASSYSLGTSGTWQQFF. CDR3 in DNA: TGTGCCAGCAGTTACTCGCTCGGGACTAGCGGGACGTGGCAGCAGTTCTTC.

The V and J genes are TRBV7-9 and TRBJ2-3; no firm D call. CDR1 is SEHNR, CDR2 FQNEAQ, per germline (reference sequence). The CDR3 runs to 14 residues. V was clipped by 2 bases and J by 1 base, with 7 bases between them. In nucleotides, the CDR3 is TGTGCCAGCAGCTTATCGCAGGGCACAGATACGCAGTATTTT. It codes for CASSLSQGTDTQYF.

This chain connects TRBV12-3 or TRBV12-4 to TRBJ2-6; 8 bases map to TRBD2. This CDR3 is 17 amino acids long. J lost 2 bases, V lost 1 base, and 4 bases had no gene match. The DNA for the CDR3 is TGTGCCAGCAGTTTAGACGGGAGGGCCGCTGGGGCCAACGTCCTGACTTTC. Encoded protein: CASSLDGRAAGANVLTF.

In nucleotides, the CDR3 is TGTGCCTGCACGCTACTCCCGGGACAGGGTTCGAACACCGGGGAGCTGTTTTTT. Protein sequence: CACTLLPGQGSNTGELFF. The chain couples TRBV7-9 to TRBJ2-2, with 9 bases matching TRBD1. CDR3 length: 18 residues. With 11 bases clipped from V and 0 bases from J, the junction kept 16 bases outside the gene matches. Germline V gene sequence: CDR1 SEHNR, CDR2 FQNEAQ (reference sequence).

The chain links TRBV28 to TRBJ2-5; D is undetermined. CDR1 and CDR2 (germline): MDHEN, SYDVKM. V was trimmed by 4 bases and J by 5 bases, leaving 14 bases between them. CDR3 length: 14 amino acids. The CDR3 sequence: CASSSSNEAETQYF. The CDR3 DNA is TGTGCCAGCAGTTCATCGAATGAAGCGGAGACCCAGTACTTC. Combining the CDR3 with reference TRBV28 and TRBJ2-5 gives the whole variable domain DVKVTQSSRYLVKRTGEKVFLECVQDMDHENMFWYRQDPGLGLRLIYFSYDVKMKEKGDIPEGYSVSREKKERFSLILESASTNQTSMYLCASSSSNEAETQYFGPGTRLLVL.

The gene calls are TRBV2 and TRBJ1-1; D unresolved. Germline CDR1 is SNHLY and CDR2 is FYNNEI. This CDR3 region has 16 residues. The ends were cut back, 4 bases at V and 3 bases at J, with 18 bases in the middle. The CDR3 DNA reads TGTGCCAGCAGTGTCTCCCGCACTCGGGGAGACACTGAAGCTTTCTTT. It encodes CASSVSRTRGDTEAFF.

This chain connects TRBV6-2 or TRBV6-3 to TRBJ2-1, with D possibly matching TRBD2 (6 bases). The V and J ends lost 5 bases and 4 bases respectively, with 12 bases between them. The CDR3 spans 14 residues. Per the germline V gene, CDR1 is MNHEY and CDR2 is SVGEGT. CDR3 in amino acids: CASSRGLVYNEQFF. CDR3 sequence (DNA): TGTGCCAGCAGTAGGGGACTCGTATACAATGAGCAGTTCTTC.

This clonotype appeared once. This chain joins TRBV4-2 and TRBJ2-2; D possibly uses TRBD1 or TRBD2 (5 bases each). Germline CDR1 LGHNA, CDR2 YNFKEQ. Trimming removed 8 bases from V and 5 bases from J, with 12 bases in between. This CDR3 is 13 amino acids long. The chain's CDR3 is CASCPRGTGELFF. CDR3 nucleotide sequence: TGTGCCAGCTGCCCGAGGGGAACCGGGGAGCTGTTTTTT.

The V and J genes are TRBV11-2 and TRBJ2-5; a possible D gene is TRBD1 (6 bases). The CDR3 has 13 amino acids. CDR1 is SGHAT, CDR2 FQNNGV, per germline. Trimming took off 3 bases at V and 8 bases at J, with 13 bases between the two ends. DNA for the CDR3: TGTGCCAGCAGCTTCGGGACACCTCCAACCCAGTACTTC. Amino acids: CASSFGTPPTQYF.

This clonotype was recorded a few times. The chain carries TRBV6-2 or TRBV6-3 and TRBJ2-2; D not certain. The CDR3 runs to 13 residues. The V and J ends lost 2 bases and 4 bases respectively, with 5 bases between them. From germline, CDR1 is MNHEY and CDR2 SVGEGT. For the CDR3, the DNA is TGTGCCAGCAGTTACATGGGCACCGGGGAGCTGTTTTTT. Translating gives CASSYMGTGELFF.

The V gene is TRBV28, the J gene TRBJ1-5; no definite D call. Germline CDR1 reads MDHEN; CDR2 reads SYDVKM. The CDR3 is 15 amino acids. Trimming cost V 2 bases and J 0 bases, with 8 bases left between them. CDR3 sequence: CASSLTIDSNQPQHF. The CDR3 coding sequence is TGTGCCAGCAGTTTAACCATCGATAGCAATCAGCCCCAGCATTTT.

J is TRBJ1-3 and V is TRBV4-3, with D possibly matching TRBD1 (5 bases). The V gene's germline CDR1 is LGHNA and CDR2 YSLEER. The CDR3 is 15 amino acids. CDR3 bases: TGCGCTTTCAGCCAAGATAACGGACAAGGAAACACCATATATTTT. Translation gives CAFSQDNGQGNTIYF.

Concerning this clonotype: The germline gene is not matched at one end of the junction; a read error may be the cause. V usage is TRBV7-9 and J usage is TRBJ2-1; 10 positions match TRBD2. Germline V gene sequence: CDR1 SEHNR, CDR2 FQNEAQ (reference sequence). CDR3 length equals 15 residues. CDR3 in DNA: TGTGCCAGCAGCCTAGCGGGAGTCAGCTACAATGAGCAGTTCTTC. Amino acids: CASSLAGVSYNEQFF.

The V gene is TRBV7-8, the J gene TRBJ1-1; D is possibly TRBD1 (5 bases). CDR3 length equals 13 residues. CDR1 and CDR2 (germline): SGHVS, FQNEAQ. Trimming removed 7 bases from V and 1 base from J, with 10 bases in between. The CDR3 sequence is CASTIDRNTEAFF. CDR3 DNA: TGTGCCAGCACCATAGACAGGAACACTGAAGCTTTCTTT.

As DNA, the CDR3 is TGTGCCAGCACCACCACGTACCGACAGTATGGCTACACCTTC. It yields the protein CASTTTYRQYGYTF. The chain uses TRBV7-9 and TRBJ1-2; possibly TRBD1 for D (5 bases). V lost 7 bases and J lost 5, with 17 bases in between. The CDR3 is made up of 14 amino acids. CDR1 and CDR2 from the germline V gene are SEHNR and FQNEAQ (reference sequence). Variable domain in full (rest from reference TRBV7-9 and TRBJ1-2): DTGVSQNPRHKITKRGQNVTFRCDPISEHNRLYWYRQTLGQGPEFLTYFQNEAQLEKSRLLSDRFSAERPKGSFSTLEIQRTEQGDSAMYLCASTTTYRQYGYTFGSGTRLTVV.

CDR3 bases: TGTGCCACCAGCAGCGACAGGGTCAAGGTCGACGAGCAGTACTTC. Translating gives CATSSDRVKVDEQYF. The V call is TRBV15, the J call TRBJ2-7; 7 bases line up with TRBD1. V lost 3 bases to trimming and J lost 5 bases; unmatched junction nucleotides: 10. The germline V gene has CDR1 LNHNV and CDR2 YYDKDF (reference sequence). CDR3 size: 15 residues.

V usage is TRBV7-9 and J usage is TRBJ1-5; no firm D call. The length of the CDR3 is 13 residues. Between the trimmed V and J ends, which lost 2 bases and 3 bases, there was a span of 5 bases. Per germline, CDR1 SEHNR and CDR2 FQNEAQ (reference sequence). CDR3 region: CASSLTDNQPQHF. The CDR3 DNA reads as TGTGCCAGCAGCTTAACTGACAATCAGCCCCAGCATTTT. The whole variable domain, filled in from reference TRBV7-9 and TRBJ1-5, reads DTGVSQNPRHKITKRGQNVTFRCDPISEHNRLYWYRQTLGQGPEFLTYFQNEAQLEKSRLLSDRFSAERPKGSFSTLEIQRTEQGDSAMYLCASSLTDNQPQHFGDGTRLSIL.

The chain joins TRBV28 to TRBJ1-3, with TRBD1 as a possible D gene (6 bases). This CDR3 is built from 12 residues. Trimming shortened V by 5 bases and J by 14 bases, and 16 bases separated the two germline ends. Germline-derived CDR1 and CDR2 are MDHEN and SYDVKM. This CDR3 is CASSPPRGALYF. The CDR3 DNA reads TGTGCCAGCAGTCCACCAAGGGGGGCACTATATTTT.

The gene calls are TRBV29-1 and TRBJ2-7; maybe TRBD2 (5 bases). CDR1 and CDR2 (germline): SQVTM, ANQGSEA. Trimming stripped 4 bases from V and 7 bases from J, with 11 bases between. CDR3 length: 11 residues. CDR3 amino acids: CSVVLGREQYF. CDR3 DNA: TGCAGCGTTGTTTTAGGGAGAGAGCAGTACTTC.

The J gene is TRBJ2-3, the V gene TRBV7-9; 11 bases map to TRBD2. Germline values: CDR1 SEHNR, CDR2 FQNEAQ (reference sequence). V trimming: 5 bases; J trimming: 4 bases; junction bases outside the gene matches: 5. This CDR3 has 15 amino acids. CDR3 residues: CASSPGLAEADTQYF. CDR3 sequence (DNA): TGTGCCAGCAGCCCGGGACTAGCGGAGGCAGATACGCAGTATTTT.